This entry lists 30 T cell receptor beta chains sequenced from one sample in a study of spatial heterogeneity in lung cancer (dated by TCRdb to the late 2010s). Findings and caveats that apply to the study as a whole: The tumor nonsynonymous mutation count correlated with the number of expanded intratumoral alpha and beta TCRs.

The sample's time point label, in plain terms: sample taken at primary tumor resection. No antigen has been assigned to these receptors. Library construction relied on 5' RACE. Sequencing relied on a NextSeq 500. TCRdb trimmed public reads at Q25 via fastp, called clones via MiXCR and kept in-frame beta chains. Each record represents a unique CDR3 protein, reported with the most common genes and DNA among its rows. The sample yields about 100,000 distinct CDR3 sequences; around 4.3% were counted once. Approximately 22% of the sample rests with the top ten. The sample consisted of lung tumor tissue, taken at surgery. The source is a male donor with early-stage non-small cell lung cancer.

This chain links TRBV2 with TRBJ2-3, with 8 bases lining up with TRBD2. Germline assignment: CDR1 SNHLY and CDR2 FYNNEI. The CDR3 is 13 amino acids. V shed 4 bases and J 5 bases; nucleotides not matched to a gene: 2. CDR3 amino acids: CASSGLAGDTQYF. CDR3 bases: TGTGCCAGCAGTGGCCTAGCGGGAGATACGCAGTATTTT. Full variable domain (missing parts from reference TRBV2 and TRBJ2-3): EPEVTQTPSHQVTQMGQEVILRCVPISNHLYFYWYRQILGQKVEFLVSFYNNEISEKSEIFDDQFSVERPDGSNFTLKIRSTKLEDSAMYFCASSGLAGDTQYFGPGTRLTVL.

In this sample, this clonotype turned up many times. The J gene is TRBJ2-2, the V gene TRBV19; 9 nucleotides line up with TRBD2. Trimming removed 9 bases from V and 5 bases from J; junction bases left unmatched: 13. Germline CDR1 is LNHDA and CDR2 is SQIVND (reference sequence). The CDR3 covers 16 residues. CDR3 in amino acids: CASREGRLAGTGELFF. CDR3 nucleotides: TGTGCCAGCCGTGAGGGGAGGCTAGCGGGAACCGGGGAGCTGTTTTTT. The entire variable domain, with the rest obtained from reference TRBV19 and TRBJ2-2, is as follows: DGGITQSPKYLFRKEGQNVTLSCEQNLNHDAMYWYRQDPGQGLRLIYYSQIVNDFQKGDIAEGYSVSREKKESFPLTVTSAQKNPTAFYLCASREGRLAGTGELFFGEGSRLTVL.

At least ten counts were recorded for this clonotype. V and J are TRBV13 and TRBJ2-2; TRBD2 aligns across 14 bases. Trimming removed 4 bases from V and 7 bases from J; junction bases left unmatched: 8. This CDR3 comprises 17 residues. CDR1 and CDR2 (germline): PRHDT, FYEKMQ (reference sequence). Here the CDR3 reads CASSSGTSGRFGGELFF. CDR3 coding DNA: TGTGCCAGCAGCTCAGGGACTAGCGGGAGATTTGGCGGGGAGCTGTTTTTT.

Regarding this clonotype: This may come from a read error, since a much larger clone is one base off. J is TRBJ2-5 and V is TRBV4-1, with a possible D match to TRBD2 (5 bases). CDR3 length: 13 amino acids. Germline values: CDR1 MGHRA, CDR2 YSYEKL. As DNA, the CDR3 is TGCGTCAGCAGCAAGGACTCGGAAGAGACCCAGTACTTC. Translating gives CVSSKDSEETQYF.

This clonotype was counted only a few times. The V and J genes are TRBV27 and TRBJ2-7; 7 bases align to TRBD1. After removal of 8 bases from V and 2 bases from J, the junction contained 9 bases not matched to a gene. Germline lookup yields CDR1 MNHEY and CDR2 SMNVEV (reference sequence). The CDR3 consists of 14 residues. The CDR3 reads CASGMTGFTYEQYF. The CDR3 DNA follows: TGTGCCAGCGGGATGACAGGGTTTACCTACGAGCAGTACTTC.

This clonotype was observed at least ten times. This rearrangement joins TRBV20-1 to TRBJ1-4; D remains ambiguous. The CDR3 contains 13 residues. Germline loops: CDR1 DFQATT, CDR2 SNEGSKA (reference sequence). V lost 6 bases and J lost 4, with 12 bases in between. In nucleotides, the CDR3 is TGCAGTGCCGTCTCGAACTTTAATGAAAAACTGTTTTTT. It codes for CSAVSNFNEKLFF.

This clonotype was recorded at least ten times. The chain is built from TRBV15 and TRBJ1-4, with D possibly being TRBD1 (6 bases). CDR3 length: 12 amino acids. The V gene lost 8 bases and the J gene lost 8 bases, with 12 bases spanning the gap. Germline V gene sequence: CDR1 LNHNV, CDR2 YYDKDF (reference sequence). The CDR3 loop reads CATADRREKLFF. CDR3 DNA sequence: TGTGCCACCGCCGACAGGAGGGAAAAACTGTTTTTT.

This clonotype has at least ten counts. The V call is TRBV7-9, the J call TRBJ2-1; D not certain. Between the trimmed V and J ends, which lost 3 bases and 0 bases, there was a span of 6 bases. CDR3 size: 14 residues. Germline V CDR1 and CDR2: SEHNR, FQNEAQ (reference sequence). CDR3 nucleotides: TGTGCCAGCAGCTTTTCGGACTCCTACAATGAGCAGTTCTTC. Its translation: CASSFSDSYNEQFF.

This clonotype was seen repeatedly, ten times or more. The chain couples TRBV5-1 to TRBJ2-1; 10 bases line up with TRBD1. The CDR3 contains 14 residues. The V gene end was trimmed by 4 bases and the J gene end by 10 bases; junction bases not matched to a gene: 8. Per the germline V gene, CDR1 is SGHRS and CDR2 is YFSETQ. DNA for the CDR3: TGCGCCAGCAGCGGCTGGACAGGGGGTGCGGAGCAGTTCTTC. It specifies CASSGWTGGAEQFF.

This clonotype was counted ten times or more. Here the CDR3 DNA reads TGTGCCAGCTACGGGACACCCTACACCGGGGAGCTGTTTTTT. Protein product: CASYGTPYTGELFF. The chain employs TRBV28 and TRBJ2-2, with a weak D call TRBD1 (6 bases). The CDR3 contains 14 residues. Trimming removed 8 bases at V and 3 bases at J, with 13 bases between. Germline loops: CDR1 MDHEN, CDR2 SYDVKM.

This clonotype was detected many times. The chain couples TRBV5-1 to TRBJ2-7, with D unresolved. Trimming cost V 2 bases and J 6 bases, with 6 bases left between them. This CDR3 has 11 amino acids. Germline CDR1 reads SGHRS; CDR2 reads YFSETQ. CDR3 in DNA: TGCGCCAGCAGCTTATACGGCGAGCAGTACTTC. Translating gives CASSLYGEQYF.

This clonotype has just one count. A much larger clone differs from this one at a single base, so this may be a read error. The chain joins TRBV20-1 to TRBJ1-2, with D possibly being TRBD1 (6 bases). Germline assignment: CDR1 DFQATT and CDR2 SNEGSKA (reference sequence). The CDR3 is 11 amino acids. Deletions cut 5 bases from V and 8 bases from J, with 12 bases between. CDR3 nucleotides: TGCAGTGCTTTGACAGGAGTAGGCTACACCTTC. Protein sequence: CSALTGVGYTF.

This clonotype has ten or more counts. This chain uses TRBV12-3 or TRBV12-4 with TRBJ1-1; 9 bases are shared with TRBD1. Unmatched junction bases numbered 3, after V lost 6 bases and J lost 4 bases. The length of the CDR3 is 13 residues. In DNA form, the CDR3 reads TGTGCCAGCAGCTCACAGGGGGCCACTGAAGCTTTCTTT. This sequence encodes CASSSQGATEAFF.

There are a few counts of this clonotype. The chain has TRBV20-1 and TRBJ2-1, with 8 bases that match TRBD2. The V segment lost 7 bases and the J segment 0 bases; nucleotides outside the gene matches: 5. Germline assignment: CDR1 DFQATT and CDR2 SNEGSKA (reference sequence). This CDR3 spans 14 amino acids. The CDR3 loop reads CSVILADSYNEQFF. The CDR3 DNA reads as TGCAGTGTTATACTAGCGGACTCCTACAATGAGCAGTTCTTC.

This chain joins TRBV4-1 and TRBJ2-1; D unresolved. The CDR3 is 14 residues long. The germline CDR1 and CDR2 sequences are MGHRA and YSYEKL. The V end lost 1 base, the J end lost 5 bases, and 9 bases lay between the germline ends. The CDR3 loop reads CASSQADGHNEQFF. Written as DNA, the CDR3 is TGCGCCAGCAGCCAAGCGGACGGTCACAATGAGCAGTTCTTC.

This clonotype was recorded many times. This sequence joins TRBV20-1 and TRBJ1-6, with 8 bases that match TRBD1. Germline V lookup: CDR1 DFQATT, CDR2 SNEGSKA (reference sequence). The CDR3 length is 15 residues. With 3 bases clipped from V and 7 bases from J, the junction kept 8 bases outside the gene matches. The CDR3 protein is CSASVAGGGNSPLHF. CDR3 nucleotides: TGCAGTGCTAGCGTGGCAGGGGGCGGCAATTCACCCCTCCACTTT.

This clonotype was seen repeatedly, ten times or more. The chain carries TRBV20-1 and TRBJ2-5, with TRBD2 matching over 12 bases. This CDR3 region has 17 residues. Per germline, CDR1 DFQATT and CDR2 SNEGSKA (reference sequence). The trim removed 0 bases at V and 5 bases at J, leaving 10 bases unmatched. The CDR3 is CSARDQKTSGSMETQYF. CDR3 bases: TGCAGTGCTAGAGACCAAAAGACTAGCGGGAGTATGGAGACCCAGTACTTC.

This clonotype was seen ten or more times. V usage is TRBV2 and J usage is TRBJ2-3; possible D gene TRBD2, 6 bases. V was clipped by 7 bases and J by 0 bases, with 17 bases between them. The germline CDR1 and CDR2 sequences are SNHLY and FYNNEI. The CDR3 sequence is 16 residues long. The CDR3 DNA is TGTGCCAGCACCCATCTTGTAGCGGCTAGCACAGATACGCAGTATTTT. It specifies CASTHLVAASTDTQYF.

This clonotype showed up many times. The CDR3 region has the DNA TGTGCCAGCAGCCGGACAGGGGGCGCCCCTGAAGCTTTCTTT. Translated: CASSRTGGAPEAFF. The genes are TRBV5-6 and TRBJ1-1; TRBD1 matches at 11 bases. This CDR3 has 14 amino acids. Trimming removed 4 bases from V and 6 bases from J; junction bases left unmatched: 5. Germline CDR1 SGHDT, CDR2 YYEEEE.

There are many counts of this clonotype. This chain joins TRBV29-1 and TRBJ2-1; maybe TRBD1 (5 bases). This CDR3 spans 11 amino acids. V lost 7 bases, J lost 7 bases, and 11 bases lay in between. Per germline, CDR1 SQVTM and CDR2 ANQGSEA. The CDR3 loop is CSAGKWNEQFF. CDR3 bases: TGCAGCGCAGGGAAGTGGAATGAGCAGTTCTTC.

This clonotype appeared many times. The J gene is TRBJ2-1, the V gene TRBV28, with a weak D call TRBD2 (5 bases). CDR1 and CDR2 from the germline V gene are MDHEN and SYDVKM. This CDR3 spans 14 amino acids. Trimming pared 6 bases from V and 2 bases from J, leaving 11 bases between. DNA for the CDR3: TGTGCCAGCAGGCCAACTAGAGCCTACAATGAGCAGTTCTTC. The encoded protein is CASRPTRAYNEQFF.

The chain joins TRBV5-1 to TRBJ2-5; D is perhaps TRBD1 (5 bases). Germline CDR1 and CDR2: SGHRS and YFSETQ. With 0 bases removed from V and 3 bases from J, the gap between germline ends came to 15 bases. The CDR3 length is 16 residues. CDR3 region: CASSLVQTWGEETQYF. The CDR3 DNA reads TGCGCCAGCAGCTTGGTGCAGACCTGGGGCGAAGAGACCCAGTACTTC.

This clonotype was picked up many times. The rearrangement links TRBV29-1 to TRBJ2-5, with 9 nucleotides matching TRBD1. Germline V CDR1 and CDR2: SQVTM, ANQGSEA. There are 15 residues in the CDR3. V lost 7 bases, J lost 2 bases, and 11 bases stayed unmatched. The CDR3 is CSALFRGQGQETQYF. In nucleotides, the CDR3 is TGCAGCGCTCTTTTTAGGGGACAGGGTCAAGAGACCCAGTACTTC.

V gene TRBV6-1 combines with J gene TRBJ1-5; perhaps TRBD1 as D (6 bases). The V gene's germline CDR1 is MNHNS and CDR2 SASEGT. V was cut by 8 bases and J by 7 bases, with 18 bases left in between. The CDR3 covers 14 residues. CDR3 loop: CASGINRDRQPQHF. The CDR3 DNA sequence: TGTGCCAGCGGGATTAACAGGGATCGGCAGCCCCAGCATTTT.

This clonotype was detected many times. CDR3 protein: CASSEDYQGAPGYF. The CDR3 nucleotides are TGTGCCAGCAGCGAGGACTATCAAGGAGCCCCCGGATATTTT. The chain combines TRBV2 with TRBJ2-3; weak D call: TRBD2 (6 bases). Trimming left V 6 bases short and J 15 bases short, with 25 bases between. Germline-derived CDR1 and CDR2 are SNHLY and FYNNEI. This CDR3 spans 14 amino acids.

This clonotype came up many times. This chain connects TRBV7-9 to TRBJ2-1; 9 positions agree with TRBD2. The CDR3 totals 15 residues. Germline CDR1 SEHNR, CDR2 FQNEAQ (reference sequence). The junction had 6 bases not matched to a gene; V was cut back by 2 bases and J by 7 bases. The CDR3 region is CASSLQAGGINEQFF. In DNA, the CDR3 is TGTGCCAGCAGCTTACAAGCGGGAGGCATAAATGAGCAGTTCTTC.

This clonotype was picked up many times. V is TRBV2 and J is TRBJ1-1; D is perhaps TRBD1 (6 bases). The CDR3 contains 15 residues. The V gene's germline CDR1 is SNHLY and CDR2 FYNNEI. Trimming left V 4 bases short and J 4 bases short, with 16 bases between. The CDR3 loop reads CASSGTRGMGTEAFF. DNA of the CDR3: TGTGCCAGCAGTGGCACCAGGGGAATGGGCACTGAAGCTTTCTTT.

V usage is TRBV5-8 and J usage is TRBJ2-3; D not certain. Trimming left V 4 bases short and J 1 base short, with 13 bases between. Germline loops: CDR1 SGHTS, CDR2 YDEGEE. The CDR3 consists of 15 residues. CDR3 sequence reads: CASSPRKGGTDTQYF. CDR3 DNA: TGTGCCAGCAGCCCACGTAAAGGCGGCACAGATACGCAGTATTTT.

At least ten counts were recorded for this clonotype. The chain has TRBV4-1 and TRBJ1-1; D is ambiguous. CDR1 MGHRA and CDR2 YSYEKL come from the germline V gene. Deletions cut 0 bases from V and 1 base from J, with 9 bases between. The CDR3 has 15 amino acids. CDR3 DNA sequence: TGCGCCAGCAGCCAAGACGTACAGCCGAACACTGAAGCTTTCTTT. Its protein product is CASSQDVQPNTEAFF.

The V and J genes are TRBV5-4 and TRBJ2-5, with unresolved D. This CDR3 is 13 amino acids long. Germline V gene data show CDR1 as SGHNT and CDR2 as YYREEE (reference sequence). V lost 1 base and J lost 2, with 6 bases in between. The CDR3 loop reads CASSLRRQETQYF. DNA for the CDR3: TGTGCCAGCAGCTTGAGAAGGCAAGAGACCCAGTACTTC.